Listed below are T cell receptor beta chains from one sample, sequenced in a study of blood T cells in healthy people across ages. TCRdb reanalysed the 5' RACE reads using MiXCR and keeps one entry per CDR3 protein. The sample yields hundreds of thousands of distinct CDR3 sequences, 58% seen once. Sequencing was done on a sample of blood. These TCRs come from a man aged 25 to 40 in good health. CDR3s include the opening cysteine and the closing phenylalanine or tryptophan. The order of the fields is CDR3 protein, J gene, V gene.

CDR3: CASSLSGFDYEQYF
J: TRBJ2-7
V: TRBV7-2

CDR3: CASSQGNREAFF
J: TRBJ1-1
V: TRBV4-2

CDR3: CSASPLAGSTDTQYF
J: TRBJ2-3
V: TRBV20-1

CDR3: CASRPGRISGANVLTF
J: TRBJ2-6
V: TRBV7-9

CDR3: CASSPGTTEQYF
J: TRBJ2-7
V: TRBV7-9

CDR3: CSAGSGIGPSSQFF
J: TRBJ2-1
V: TRBV29-1

CDR3: CASSYSTPTSYEQYF
J: TRBJ2-7
V: TRBV6-5

CDR3: CASRPYTNSYNEQFF
J: TRBJ2-1
V: TRBV7-2

CDR3: CASSAIGAGYQETQYF
J: TRBJ2-5
V: TRBV2

CDR3: CAGSQVAGEQYF
J: TRBJ2-7
V: TRBV14

CDR3: CASSYARSSYNEQFF
J: TRBJ2-1
V: TRBV6-6

CDR3: CASSSQGANVLTF
J: TRBJ2-6
V: TRBV6-5

CDR3: CASSSVGLAGYEQYF
J: TRBJ2-7
V: TRBV7-2

CDR3: CAISEYPSGSSYNEQFF
J: TRBJ2-1
V: TRBV10-3

CDR3: CAWSAQYTEAFF
J: TRBJ1-1
V: TRBV30

CDR3: CASSLYGGQETQYF
J: TRBJ2-5
V: TRBV4-1

CDR3: CSATPRPGTDTEAFF
J: TRBJ1-1
V: TRBV20-1

CDR3: CSALPGSYEQYF
J: TRBJ2-7
V: TRBV20-1

CDR3: CATSDLILETQYF
J: TRBJ2-5
V: TRBV24-1

CDR3: CASSTYGATQETQYF
J: TRBJ2-5
V: TRBV7-2

CDR3: CSARDQTKGAYTEAFF
J: TRBJ1-1
V: TRBV20-1

CDR3: CASSPRSTGKSGNEQFF
J: TRBJ2-1
V: TRBV13

CDR3: CASSPQLAGGKAYEQYF
J: TRBJ2-7
V: TRBV9

CDR3: CASRGTGETRYF
J: TRBJ2-5
V: TRBV6-6

CDR3: CASSFSRQTYEQYF
J: TRBJ2-7
V: TRBV12-3/TRBV12-4

CDR3: CASSSYMGHSGEKLFF
J: TRBJ1-4
V: TRBV7-9

CDR3: CASSLAKPDEQFF
J: TRBJ2-1
V: TRBV7-9

CDR3: CASYRDNSYEQYF
J: TRBJ2-7
V: TRBV10-3

CDR3: CASSGGPNSGLYEQYF
J: TRBJ2-7
V: TRBV6-1

CDR3: CASSLFGGSNSNQPQHF
J: TRBJ1-5
V: TRBV12-3/TRBV12-4

CDR3: CASSKVAYSGEQFF
J: TRBJ2-1
V: TRBV21-1

CDR3: CSAREGQGFADTQYF
J: TRBJ2-3
V: TRBV20-1

CDR3: CASSPPGSPHPLHF
J: TRBJ1-6
V: TRBV7-2

CDR3: CASIYRDRESYEQYF
J: NA
V: TRBV2

CDR3: CASFDGGALTDTQYF
J: TRBJ2-3
V: TRBV5-5

CDR3: CASYTPYGYTF
J: TRBJ1-2
V: TRBV30

CDR3: CASSWDSGANVLTF
J: TRBJ2-6
V: TRBV6-2/TRBV6-3

CDR3: CRARRGGYGYTF
J: TRBJ1-2
V: TRBV20-1

CDR3: CASSEGLTYNEQFF
J: TRBJ2-1
V: TRBV5-1

CDR3: CASSTTGDPTDTQYF
J: TRBJ2-3
V: TRBV5-5

CDR3: CATSGGTGGTDTQYF
J: TRBJ2-3
V: TRBV12-3/TRBV12-4

CDR3: CSGLLGGITEAFF
J: TRBJ1-1
V: TRBV29-1

CDR3: CASSSARGLPRIISDTQYF
J: TRBJ2-3
V: TRBV28

CDR3: CASSLPDLGETQYF
J: TRBJ2-5
V: TRBV9

CDR3: CSAGTTRIETQYF
J: TRBJ2-5
V: TRBV20-1

CDR3: CASKGAGRQETQYF
J: TRBJ2-5
V: TRBV28

CDR3: CSARKGPATDTQYF
J: TRBJ2-3
V: TRBV20-1

CDR3: CASSHRDREETQFF
J: TRBJ2-1
V: TRBV12-3/TRBV12-4

CDR3: CASSPGLLTYEQYF
J: NA
V: TRBV25-1

CDR3: CASSSSDLGTQYF
J: TRBJ2-3
V: TRBV7-3

CDR3: CATQPPGGRNEQFF
J: TRBJ2-1
V: TRBV28

CDR3: CASRPRWSETQYF
J: TRBJ2-5
V: TRBV27

CDR3: CASGLGSSYNEQFF
J: TRBJ2-1
V: TRBV12-5

CDR3: CASGDRGVNYGYTF
J: TRBJ1-2
V: TRBV6-1